This note documents a single TCR beta chain sequence. Its target is unknown. This specimen belongs to a study of cytomegalovirus exposure and HLA in healthy donors. Primers for the PCR totalled 60 Vbeta and 13 Jbeta. Clones were sequenced by immunoSEQ multiplex PCR, and TCRdb holds only the in-frame ones, with some missing. The sample has 110,000 or so clones; around two thirds are singletons. Trimming shortened V by 2 bases and J by 2 bases, and 10 bases separated the two germline ends. Germline lookup yields CDR1 SGHTA and CDR2 FQGNSA. CDR3 size: 14 residues. Regarding the study as a whole: Other equally common chains were less clonally expanded than HLA-associated TCR beta chains, a later analysis showed. Of the V segments, some could not be distinguished, including TRBV6-2 and TRBV6-3, and were excluded.

The clonotype comes from a human donor in good health. The V call is TRBV7-2, the J call TRBJ2-7; D gene unclear. Sequencing input: PBMCs. DNA of the CDR3: TGTGCCAGCAGCTTAACGGTTGTCCCCTACGAGCAGTACTTC. This translates into CASSLTVVPYEQYF.